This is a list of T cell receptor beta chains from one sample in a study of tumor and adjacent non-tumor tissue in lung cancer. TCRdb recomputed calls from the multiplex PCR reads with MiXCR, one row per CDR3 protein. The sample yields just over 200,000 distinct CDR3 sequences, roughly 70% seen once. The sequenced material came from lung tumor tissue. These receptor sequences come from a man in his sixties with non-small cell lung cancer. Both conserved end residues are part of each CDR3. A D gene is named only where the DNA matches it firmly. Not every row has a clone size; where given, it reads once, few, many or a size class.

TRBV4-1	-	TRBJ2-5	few	CASSQDPPGMETQYF	TGCGCCAGCAGCCAAGATCCCCCGGGGATGGAGACCCAGTACTTC
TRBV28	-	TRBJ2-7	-	CVDSKPGLSSYEQYF	TGTGTCGACAGCAAACCGGGACTTAGCTCCTACGAGCAGTACTTC
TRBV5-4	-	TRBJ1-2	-	CASGLDSHYGYTF	TGTGCCAGCGGCTTGGACAGCCACTATGGCTACACCTTC
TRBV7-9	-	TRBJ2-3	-	CASSRRHPTDTQYF	TGTGCTAGCAGCAGGAGGCACCCCACAGATACGCAGTATTTT
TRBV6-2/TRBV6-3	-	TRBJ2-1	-	CASRRPSAQTYEQFF	TGTGCCAGCCGAAGGCCTAGCGCCCAGACATATGAGCAGTTCTTC
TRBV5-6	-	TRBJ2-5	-	CASNFALQGWETQYF	TGTGCCAGCAACTTTGCCCTACAGGGATGGGAGACCCAGTACTTC
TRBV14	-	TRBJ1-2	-	CASSSTNRGSYGYTF	TGTGCCAGCAGCTCCACGAACCGGGGCTCCTATGGCTACACCTTC
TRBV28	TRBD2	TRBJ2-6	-	CASSLTGAGANVLTF	TGTGCCAGCAGCCTGACCGGAGCGGGAGCCAACGTCCTGACTTTC
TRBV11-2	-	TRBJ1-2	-	CASRGPLDYGYIF	TGTGCCAGCAGGGGACCGTTGGACTATGGCTACATCTTC
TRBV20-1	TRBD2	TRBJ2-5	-	CSDRPRGLAGGRETQYF	TGCAGTGATAGACCCCGGGGACTAGCGGGGGGGCGCGAGACCCAGTACTTC
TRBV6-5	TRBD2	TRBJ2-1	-	CASRGASGAPYNEQFF	TGTGCCAGCAGGGGAGCTAGCGGGGCCCCATACAATGAGCAGTTCTTC
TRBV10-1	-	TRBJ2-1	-	CTSSENPDSYNEKFF	TGCACCAGCAGTGAAAATCCAGATTCCTACAATGAGAAGTTCTTC
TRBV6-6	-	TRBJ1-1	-	CASSEGRGKGLAEAFF	TGTGCCAGCAGTGAAGGGCGGGGGAAGGGTTTGGCTGAAGCTTTCTTT